The rows below give T cell receptor beta chains drawn from one sample of a study of blood T cell repertoires in COVID-19. The protocol was immunoSEQ multiplex PCR, while the TCRdb copy is restricted to in-frame clones and leaves out a portion. The data show approximately 110,000 clones, about 90% seen once. Sequenced material: peripheral blood. The receptors here all came from a woman in her forties or fifties with active or convalescent COVID-19. Each CDR3 is given with its conserved first and last residue. Each record gives: CDR3 length, J gene, clone size, D gene, V gene, CDR3 protein, CDR3 DNA. The D gene is left open where the match is weak. Not every row has a clone size; where given, it reads once, few, many or a size class.

17 | TRBJ2-5 | - | TRBD2 | TRBV18 | CASSPPGLAGIGETQYF | TGTGCCAGCTCACCGCCGGGACTAGCGGGAATTGGAGAGACCCAGTACTTC
15 | TRBJ2-7 | - | TRBD2 | TRBV6-2/TRBV6-3 | CASSAGTSSTYEQYF | TGTGCCAGCAGTGCCGGGACTAGCAGCACCTACGAGCAGTACTTC
14 | TRBJ2-1 | - | TRBD2 | TRBV9 | CASSALSEAGVQFF | TGTGCCAGCAGCGCCCTGAGTGAGGCGGGGGTGCAGTTCTTC
13 | TRBJ2-7 | - | TRBD2 | TRBV6-5 | CASTPGGWGEQYF | TGTGCCAGCACGCCGGGAGGGTGGGGCGAGCAGTACTTC
17 | TRBJ2-5 | - | - | TRBV4-1 | CASSQEPSVPGRETQYF | TGCGCCAGCAGCCAAGAGCCATCAGTGCCAGGGCGGGAGACCCAGTACTTC
15 | TRBJ1-6 | - | TRBD1 | TRBV7-6 | CASSPQGTGVSPLHF | TGTGCCAGCAGCCCACAGGGGACGGGGGTTTCACCCCTCCACTTT
13 | TRBJ2-7 | - | TRBD1 | TRBV2 | CASSGTGRNEQYF | TGTGCCAGCAGCGGGACAGGGCGGAACGAGCAGTACTTC
13 | TRBJ1-1 | - | - | TRBV19 | CASSQDRNTEAFF | TGTGCCAGTAGTCAGGACAGGAACACTGAAGCTTTCTTT
14 | TRBJ2-7 | - | - | TRBV9 | CASSVGAKPYEQYF | TGTGCCAGCAGCGTAGGGGCTAAACCCTACGAGCAGTACTTC
13 | TRBJ1-1 | few | - | TRBV6-2/TRBV6-3 | CASSLEVSTEAFF | TGTGCCAGCAGTTTGGAGGTGAGCACTGAAGCTTTCTTT
16 | TRBJ1-2 | - | - | TRBV4-1 | CASSQDSRGILDGYTF | TGCGCCAGCAGCCAAGATAGCAGGGGCATATTAGATGGCTACACCTTC
12 | TRBJ1-1 | - | - | TRBV5-6 | CASSLQRTGAFF | TGTGCCAGCAGCCTCCAAAGGACTGGGGCTTTCTTT
14 | TRBJ2-7 | once | TRBD2 | TRBV5-4 | CASSSGGRNYEQYF | TGTGCCAGCAGTTCGGGAGGGAGGAACTACGAGCAGTACTTC
14 | TRBJ2-1 | - | TRBD2 | TRBV11-2 | CASSLGLAENEQFF | TGTGCCAGCAGCCTGGGGCTAGCGGAGAATGAGCAGTTCTTC
14 | TRBJ2-7 | - | - | TRBV28 | CASSLGTTPDEQYF | TGTGCCAGCAGTTTGGGGACAACCCCCGACGAGCAGTACTTC
13 | TRBJ1-5 | - | TRBD1 | TRBV2 | CASKGQGHQPQHF | TGTGCCAGCAAGGGACAGGGGCATCAGCCCCAGCATTTT
15 | TRBJ1-1 | few | - | TRBV27 | CASSLLYGGPTEAFF | TGTGCCAGCAGTTTACTTTACGGGGGACCGACTGAAGCTTTCTTT
15 | TRBJ1-5 | - | TRBD1 | TRBV7-2 | CASSLVGTGYQPQHF | TGTGCCAGCAGCTTAGTTGGGACAGGGTACCAGCCCCAGCATTTT
17 | TRBJ1-6 | - | - | TRBV6-6 | CASSRDSQNAGNSPLHF | TGTGCCAGCAGTCGGGACTCTCAAAATGCTGGGAATTCACCCCTCCACTTT
14 | TRBJ2-3 | - | TRBD1 | TRBV2 | CGLQGAGKTDTQYF | TGCGGTTTACAGGGGGCCGGGAAGACAGATACGCAGTATTTT
13 | TRBJ1-1 | - | TRBD1 | TRBV12-3/TRBV12-4 | CASRDQDRVEAFF | TGTGCCAGCAGAGATCAGGACAGGGTGGAAGCTTTCTTT
12 | TRBJ2-7 | - | - | TRBV30 | CAWSVEAYEQYF | TGTGCCTGGAGTGTTGAGGCCTACGAGCAGTACTTC
19 | TRBJ1-3 | - | TRBD1 | TRBV14 | CASSQAQGDRANSGNTIYF | TGTGCCAGCAGCCAAGCCCAAGGTGACAGGGCCAACTCTGGAAACACCATATATTTT
15 | TRBJ2-7 | - | - | TRBV7-8 | CASSLGGNRYYEQYF | TGTGCCAGCAGCTTAGGTGGAAACAGATACTACGAGCAGTACTTC
16 | TRBJ1-4 | - | TRBD1 | TRBV27 | CASSLAGGTTNEKLFF | TGTGCCAGCAGTTTGGCAGGGGGCACCACTAATGAAAAACTGTTTTTT
16 | TRBJ2-3 | - | TRBD1 | TRBV6-1 | CASSERGDRGADTQYF | TGTGCCAGCAGTGAACGAGGGGACAGGGGGGCCGATACGCAGTATTTT
15 | TRBJ2-3 | - | - | TRBV6-1 | CASSELRASTDTQYF | TGTGCCAGCAGTGAACTGCGGGCTAGCACAGATACGCAGTATTTT
14 | TRBJ2-7 | few | - | TRBV4-1 | CASSHAVALHEQYF | TGCGCCAGCAGCCACGCAGTGGCTCTCCACGAGCAGTACTTC
16 | TRBJ2-3 | - | TRBD2 | TRBV4-3 | CASSQDRGTSTDTQYF | TGCGCCAGCAGCCAAGACCGGGGGACTAGCACGGATACGCAGTATTTT
16 | TRBJ2-1 | - | TRBD1 | TRBV28 | CASSGLGGDSYNEQFF | TGTGCCAGCAGTGGCCTAGGGGGCGACTCCTACAATGAGCAGTTCTTC
15 | TRBJ2-3 | once | TRBD1 | TRBV3-1/TRBV3-2 | CASSYGQGLGDTQYF | TGTGCCAGCAGCTACGGACAGGGTTTGGGGGATACGCAGTATTTT
17 | TRBJ2-3 | - | TRBD2 | TRBV6-2/TRBV6-3 | CASSLTSGRSSADTQYF | TGTGCCAGCAGCCTGACTAGCGGGAGGTCTAGCGCAGATACGCAGTATTTT
12 | TRBJ2-1 | - | - | TRBV9 | CASSTRRDEQFF | TGTGCCAGCAGCACTCGACGGGATGAGCAGTTCTTC
14 | TRBJ2-2 | - | TRBD1 | TRBV11-2 | CASSLVGQAGELFF | TGTGCCAGCAGCTTAGTAGGACAGGCCGGGGAGCTGTTTTTT
11 | TRBJ2-5 | - | - | TRBV18 | CASSSGETQYF | TGTGCCAGCTCATCGGGAGAGACCCAGTACTTC